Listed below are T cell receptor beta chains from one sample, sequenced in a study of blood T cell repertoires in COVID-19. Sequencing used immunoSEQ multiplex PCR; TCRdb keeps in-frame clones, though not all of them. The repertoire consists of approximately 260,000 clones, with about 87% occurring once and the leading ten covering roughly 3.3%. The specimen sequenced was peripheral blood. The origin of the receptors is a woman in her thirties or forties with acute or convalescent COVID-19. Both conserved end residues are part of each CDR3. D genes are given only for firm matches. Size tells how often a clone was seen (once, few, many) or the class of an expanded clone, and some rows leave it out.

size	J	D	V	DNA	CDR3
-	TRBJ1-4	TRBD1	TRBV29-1	TGCAGCGCTTCAGTCGGGACAGGGCCTTATGAAAAACTGTTTTTT	CSASVGTGPYEKLFF
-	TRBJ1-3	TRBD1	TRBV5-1	TGCGCCAGCAGCTTGTCCAACAGGGGGGACACCATATATTTT	CASSLSNRGDTIYF
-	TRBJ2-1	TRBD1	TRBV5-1	TGCGCCAGCAGCGAAGGGACAGGGGGTTCGAATGAGCAGTTCTTC	CASSEGTGGSNEQFF
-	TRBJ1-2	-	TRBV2	TGTGCCAGCGGTCCCACAGGGATCAACTATGGCTACACCTTC	CASGPTGINYGYTF
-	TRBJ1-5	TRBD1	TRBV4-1	TGCGCCAGCAGCCAGGGTCCGACAGGGGCGTTTGGGCCCCAGCATTTT	CASSQGPTGAFGPQHF
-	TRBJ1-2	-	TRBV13	TGTGCCAGCAGCAAACCTTTGCCCGGCGGGATCGTTAACTATGGCTACACCTTC	CASSKPLPGGIVNYGYTF
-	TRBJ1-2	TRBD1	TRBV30	TGTGCCTGGACCGACGGGACAGGGCTGATGAAAAACTATGGCTACACCTTC	CAWTDGTGLMKNYGYTF
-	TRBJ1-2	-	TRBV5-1	TGCGCCAGCAGCCCCTTGGGGGACTACTATGGCTACACCTTC	CASSPLGDYYGYTF
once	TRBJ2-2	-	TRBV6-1	TGTGCCAGCAGTGAAGACCTTTACGGGGGACTCCCCGGGGAGCTGTTTTTT	CASSEDLYGGLPGELFF
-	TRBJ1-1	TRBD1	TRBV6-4	TGTGCCAGCAGACGGGACAGGGGAGCTGAAGCTTTCTTT	CASRRDRGAEAFF
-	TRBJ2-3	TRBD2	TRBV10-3	TGTGCCATCAGTGAAGGACTAGCGGGGGTGGATACGCAGTATTTT	CAISEGLAGVDTQYF
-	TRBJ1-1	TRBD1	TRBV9	TGTGCCAGCAGCGGACAGGGGATGAACACTGAAGCTTTCTTT	CASSGQGMNTEAFF
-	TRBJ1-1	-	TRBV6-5	TGTGCCAGCAGTTATTCCCGGAACACTGAAGCTTTCTTT	CASSYSRNTEAFF
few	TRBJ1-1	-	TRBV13	TGTGCCAGCAGCCGAGCCTCTGAAGCTTTCTTT	CASSRASEAFF
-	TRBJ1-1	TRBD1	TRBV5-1	TGCGCCAGCAGCACAGGACAGGGTAAAGGAGCTTTCTTT	CASSTGQGKGAFF
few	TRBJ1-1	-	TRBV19	TGTGCCAGTGGCTTCGTGAACACTGAAGCTTTCTTT	CASGFVNTEAFF
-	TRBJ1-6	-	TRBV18	TGTGCCAGCTCACCAGGGGCCCCGAGAGATTCACCCCTCCACTTT	CASSPGAPRDSPLHF
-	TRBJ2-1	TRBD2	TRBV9	TGTGCCAGCTCCGGGACTAGCGGGGGGGCCTTGATAAGCGATGAGCAGTTCTTC	CASSGTSGGALISDEQFF
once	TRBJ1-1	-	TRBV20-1	TGCAGTGCCCACAGGGAAGAAGCTTTCTTT	CSAHREEAFF
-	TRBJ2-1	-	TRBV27	TGTGCCAGCAGTTTGGAGGGCTCCTACAATGAGCAGTTCTTC	CASSLEGSYNEQFF
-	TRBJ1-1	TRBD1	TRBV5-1	TGCGCCAGCAGCTTGGTACAGGGGGCAGATTTGAACACTGAAGCTTTCTTT	CASSLVQGADLNTEAFF
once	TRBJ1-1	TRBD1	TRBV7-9	TGTGCCAGCAGCTACCCACAGGGGAGTACCACTGAAGCTTTCTTT	CASSYPQGSTTEAFF
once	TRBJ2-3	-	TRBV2	TGTGCCAGCAGCCTTCCGGGAACACGTAAAGATACGCAGTATTTT	CASSLPGTRKDTQYF
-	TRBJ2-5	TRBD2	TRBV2	TGTGCCAGCAATGTGAGGGAGGGGACCCAGTACTTC	CASNVREGTQYF
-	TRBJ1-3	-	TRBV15	TGTGCCACCAGTATTCGGGTCTCTGGAAACACCATATATTTT	CATSIRVSGNTIYF
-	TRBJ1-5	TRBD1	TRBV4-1	TGCGCCAGCAGCCAAGATGTAGGGGACAGGTTTCAGCCCCAGCATTTT	CASSQDVGDRFQPQHF
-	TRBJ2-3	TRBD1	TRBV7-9	TGTGCCAGCAGCCCGCGGACAGGGACAGATACGCAGTATTTT	CASSPRTGTDTQYF
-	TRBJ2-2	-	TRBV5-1	TGCGCCAGCAGCCAGATGGGACTGTTCACCGGGGAGCTGTTTTTT	CASSQMGLFTGELFF
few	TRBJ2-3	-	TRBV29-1	TGCAGCTACCCGGGCGGGTCAGATACGCAGTATTTT	CSYPGGSDTQYF
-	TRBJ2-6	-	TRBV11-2	TGTGCCAGCAGCTTAGATCAGGGTGGAGGGGCCAACGTCCTGACTTTC	CASSLDQGGGANVLTF
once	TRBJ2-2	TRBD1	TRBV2	TGTGCCAGCGAAGACCAAACGGGACAGGGGTCTACCACCGGGGAGCTGTTTTTT	CASEDQTGQGSTTGELFF
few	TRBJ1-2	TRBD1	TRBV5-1	TGCGCCAGCAGCTGGACAGGGACTATGCCTGGCTACACCTTC	CASSWTGTMPGYTF
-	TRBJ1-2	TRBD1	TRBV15	TGTGCCACCAGCAGGGACAGGGGGGACTATGGCTACACCTTC	CATSRDRGDYGYTF
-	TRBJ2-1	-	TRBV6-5	TGTGCCAGCAGCCAAGATCGGGGCTCCTACAATGAGCAGTTCTTC	CASSQDRGSYNEQFF
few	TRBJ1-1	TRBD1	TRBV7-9	TGTGCCAGCAGCGCCACTACAGGGGTCGACACTGAAGCTTTCTTT	CASSATTGVDTEAFF
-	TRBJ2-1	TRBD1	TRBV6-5	TGTGCCAGCACCGGGACAGGGTACAATGAGCAGTTCTTC	CASTGTGYNEQFF
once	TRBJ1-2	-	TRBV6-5	TGTGCCAGCAGGACGGGGAACTATGGCTACACCTTC	CASRTGNYGYTF
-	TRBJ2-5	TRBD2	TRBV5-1	TGCGCCAGCAGCGAAAAGACTAGCGGTGAAGAGACCCAGTACTTC	CASSEKTSGEETQYF
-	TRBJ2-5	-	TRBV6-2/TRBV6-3	TGTGCCAGCAGTTACTCCAGGGGCTTCCGGGAGACCCAGTACTTC	CASSYSRGFRETQYF
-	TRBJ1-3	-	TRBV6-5	TGTGCCAGCAGTTACTCGGCCGGAAACACCATATATTTT	CASSYSAGNTIYF
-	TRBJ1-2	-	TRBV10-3	TGTGCCATCAGTGAGAAAGCGACAGAGCCGACGTATGGCTACACCTTC	CAISEKATEPTYGYTF
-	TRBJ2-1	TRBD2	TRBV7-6	TGTGCCAGCAGCTTCGGGGGGTCCTACAATGAGCAGTTCTTC	CASSFGGSYNEQFF
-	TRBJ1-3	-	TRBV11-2	TGTGCCAGCAGCCCTCGACAGGGAAACACCATATATTTT	CASSPRQGNTIYF
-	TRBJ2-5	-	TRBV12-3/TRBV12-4	TGTGCCAGCAGTTTATCGGGGGAGACCCAGTACTTC	CASSLSGETQYF
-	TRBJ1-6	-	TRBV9	TGTGCCAGCAACAATGCTGGCTCACCCCTCCACTTT	CASNNAGSPLHF
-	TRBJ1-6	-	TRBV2	TGTGCCAGCAGTGATGGGGGGGTAGGGCCCCTCCACTTT	CASSDGGVGPLHF